The 28 T cell receptor beta chains presented below share a single source sample, sequenced in a study of control samples from healthy donors and cancer patients. Sequencing was performed with immunoSEQ multiplex PCR; in TCRdb, only in-frame clones are kept and a portion is missing. The sample lists over 85,000 clones; more than 80% were seen once. The sample taken for sequencing was blood. The receptors were gathered from a woman aged 25 to 45 in good health.

The chain joins TRBV3-1 (or the pseudogene TRBV3-2) to TRBJ1-2, with a weak D call TRBD1 (6 bases). The CDR3 spans 15 residues. V dropped 1 base and J dropped 6 bases, with 15 bases sitting between them. In germline, CDR1 is LGHDT, CDR2 YNNKEL (reference sequence). CDR3 nucleotides: TGTGCCAGCAGCCAAGTCGGCAGGGGAGGTAATGGCTACACCTTC. As protein: CASSQVGRGGNGYTF.

The rearrangement uses TRBV19 and TRBJ1-1, with D unclear. The germline V and J ends were trimmed by 5 bases and 1 base, with 8 bases remaining between them. CDR1 is LNHDA and CDR2 is SQIVND in the germline V gene (reference sequence). The CDR3 covers 13 residues. CDR3 DNA: TGTGCCAGTAGTCCCGGTACGAACACTGAAGCTTTCTTT. This translates into CASSPGTNTEAFF.

The V gene is TRBV27, the J gene TRBJ1-2; maybe TRBD1 (6 bases). The CDR3 has 13 residues. V was cut by 10 bases and J by 4 bases, with 16 bases left in between. Per the germline V gene, CDR1 is MNHEY and CDR2 is SMNVEV (reference sequence). CDR3 coding DNA: TGTGCCACGTCAGGGGCCCCTGGCTATGGCTACACCTTC. This codes for CATSGAPGYGYTF.

The rearrangement joins TRBV25-1 to TRBJ2-7, with 10 bases identical to TRBD2. This CDR3 is 15 amino acids long. With 7 bases clipped from V and 3 bases from J, the junction kept 9 bases outside the gene matches. Germline V gene lookup returns CDR1 MGHDK and CDR2 SYGVNS. CDR3 DNA sequence: TGTGCCAGCACCCCTGGACTAGCGGCAATCTACGAGCAGTACTTC. Amino acids: CASTPGLAAIYEQYF.

CDR3 sequence: CASSITLGGTDTQYF. The CDR3 region has the DNA TGTGCCAGTAGTATTACTTTGGGGGGCACAGATACGCAGTATTTT. The chain combines TRBV19 with TRBJ2-3, with D perhaps TRBD1 or TRBD2 (5 bases each). This CDR3 region has 15 residues. Trimming removed 3 bases from V and 1 base from J, with 11 bases in between. CDR1 and CDR2 (germline): LNHDA, SQIVND (reference sequence).

The sample holds one count of this clone. The V and J genes are TRBV5-1 and TRBJ2-3, with TRBD2 identical over 8 bases. The CDR3 is made up of 15 amino acids. V shed 5 bases and J 2 bases; nucleotides not matched to a gene: 7. Germline V CDR1 and CDR2: SGHRS, YFSETQ. The CDR3 is CASRSAGALTDTQYF. The CDR3 coding sequence is TGCGCCAGCAGATCAGCGGGGGCCCTCACAGATACGCAGTATTTT.

The V call is TRBV19, the J call TRBJ2-1; D may be TRBD2 (6 bases). From germline, CDR1 is LNHDA and CDR2 SQIVND (reference sequence). CDR3 size: 12 residues. With 5 bases removed from V and 6 bases from J, the gap between germline ends came to 8 bases. In DNA, the CDR3 is TGTGCCAGTAGTTTGACTAGCAATGAGCAGTTCTTC. This encodes CASSLTSNEQFF.

The chain joins TRBV3-1 (or the pseudogene TRBV3-2) to TRBJ2-1, with 10 bases identical to TRBD2. The CDR3 length is 18 residues. Germline loops: CDR1 LGHDT, CDR2 YNNKEL (reference sequence). Trimming at V came to 1 base and at J to 8 bases, leaving 14 bases not matched to a gene. The CDR3 reads CASSQGLAGEMGLHEQFF. CDR3 DNA: TGTGCCAGCAGCCAAGGTCTAGCGGGAGAGATGGGTTTGCATGAGCAGTTCTTC.

V usage is TRBV27 and J usage is TRBJ1-6; D remains ambiguous. Germline values: CDR1 MNHEY, CDR2 SMNVEV (reference sequence). V shed 10 bases and J shed 0 bases, with 10 bases lying between them. CDR3 length equals 14 residues. CDR3 in amino acids: CATTASSYNSPLHF. In nucleotides, the CDR3 is TGTGCCACCACGGCTAGCTCCTATAATTCACCCCTCCACTTT.

The chain is built from TRBV29-1 and TRBJ2-7; D perhaps matches TRBD1 (5 bases). The germline V gene has CDR1 SQVTM and CDR2 ANQGSEA. V gave up 4 bases and J gave up 3 bases, with 13 bases separating them. The CDR3 contains 13 residues. CDR3 bases: TGCAGCGTTGTGACAGAAGACGACTACGAGCAGTACTTC. Its translation: CSVVTEDDYEQYF.

This chain uses TRBV7-2 with TRBJ1-3; D gene unclear. The CDR3 totals 14 residues. V was trimmed by 0 bases and J by 4 bases, leaving 7 bases between them. CDR1 and CDR2 (germline): SGHTA, FQGNSA. This CDR3 is CASSLAGWGNTIYF. CDR3 DNA sequence: TGTGCCAGCAGCTTAGCGGGTTGGGGAAACACCATATATTTT.

This clone appeared a few times. CDR3 residues: CASNDGGGVETQYF. In nucleotides, the CDR3 is TGTGCCAGCAACGACGGGGGGGGAGTGGAGACCCAGTACTTC. This chain links TRBV28 with TRBJ2-5; 8 bases fit TRBD2. There are 14 residues in the CDR3. CDR1 and CDR2 (germline): MDHEN, SYDVKM. The ends lost 7 bases at V and 5 bases at J; junction bases unmatched: 9.

The rearrangement links TRBV27 to TRBJ1-1, with 9 bases aligning to TRBD1. The V segment lost 5 bases and the J segment 5 bases; nucleotides outside the gene matches: 3. The CDR3 runs 13 residues. Germline V gene sequence: CDR1 MNHEY, CDR2 SMNVEV (reference sequence). CDR3 nucleotides: TGTGCCAGCAGTCAGACAGGGGGGACTGAAGCTTTCTTT. Translating it yields CASSQTGGTEAFF.

The chain employs TRBV10-1 and TRBJ2-1, with TRBD2 matching over 9 bases. The germline CDR1 and CDR2 sequences are WNHNN and SYGVQD (reference sequence). V trimming: 5 bases; J trimming: 8 bases; junction bases outside the gene matches: 13. The CDR3 spans 16 residues. The CDR3 spells CASSRTRGGLGDEQFF. CDR3 nucleotides: TGCGCCAGCAGTCGGACGCGGGGGGGCCTTGGCGATGAGCAGTTCTTC.

This clone has only one observation. This chain joins TRBV2 and TRBJ2-2; D uncertain. V was clipped by 7 bases and J by 6 bases, with 12 bases between them. CDR1 is SNHLY, CDR2 FYNNEI, per germline. The CDR3 totals 13 residues. The CDR3 nucleotides read TGTGCCAGCAAGAAGGGCCCCTCCGGGGAGCTGTTTTTT. Encoded protein: CASKKGPSGELFF. The whole variable domain, filled in from reference TRBV2 and TRBJ2-2, reads EPEVTQTPSHQVTQMGQEVILRCVPISNHLYFYWYRQILGQKVEFLVSFYNNEISEKSEIFDDQFSVERPDGSNFTLKIRSTKLEDSAMYFCASKKGPSGELFFGEGSRLTVL.

The rearrangement uses TRBV5-4 and TRBJ1-2; D remains ambiguous. Germline values: CDR1 SGHNT, CDR2 YYREEE (reference sequence). The CDR3 length is 15 residues. V lost 4 bases and J lost 3, with 16 bases in between. CDR3 region: CASSPGRLGDYGYTF. The CDR3 bases are TGTGCCAGCAGCCCCGGCAGACTCGGGGACTATGGCTACACCTTC.

The chain couples TRBV3-1 (or the pseudogene TRBV3-2) to TRBJ1-2; 8 bases line up with TRBD1. The CDR3 covers 15 residues. Germline-derived CDR1 and CDR2 are LGHDT and YNNKEL (reference sequence). V was pared by 1 base and J by 4 bases, with 5 bases of the junction left unmatched. The CDR3 protein is CASSQAGGHSYGYTF. The CDR3 nucleotides are TGTGCCAGCAGCCAAGCAGGGGGCCACAGCTATGGCTACACCTTC.

The chain joins TRBV28 to TRBJ2-2; D unclear. V lost 3 bases to trimming and J lost 1 base, with 0 bases between them. CDR1 and CDR2 (germline): MDHEN, SYDVKM. The CDR3 is 12 amino acids. The CDR3 region has the DNA TGTGCCAGCAGTTTGAACACCGGGGAGCTGTTTTTT. The encoded protein is CASSLNTGELFF.

The rearrangement joins TRBV15 to TRBJ1-4, with D possibly matching TRBD1 (5 bases). Trimming removed 3 bases at V and 8 bases at J, with 13 bases between. Looked up from germline, CDR1 is LNHNV and CDR2 is YYDKDF (reference sequence). The CDR3 loop spans 14 amino acids. CDR3 amino acids: CATSSWGLEEKLFF. The CDR3 DNA sequence: TGTGCCACCAGCAGCTGGGGGTTAGAGGAAAAACTGTTTTTT. The variable domain in full, completed from reference TRBV15 and TRBJ1-4, reads DAMVIQNPRYQVTQFGKPVTLSCSQTLNHNVMYWYQQKSSQAPKLLFHYYDKDFNNEADTPDNFQSRRPNTSFCFLDIRSPGLGDTAMYLCATSSWGLEEKLFFGSGTQLSVL.

The chain uses TRBV4-2 and TRBJ2-3; D is perhaps TRBD2 (6 bases). Trimming removed 1 base at V and 7 bases at J, with 9 bases between. Germline CDR1 LGHNA, CDR2 YNFKEQ. The CDR3 has 13 amino acids. CDR3 nucleotides: TGTGCCAGCAGCCAAGGGGGGGACTATACGCAGTATTTT. Translating gives CASSQGGDYTQYF.

This chain connects TRBV11-3 to TRBJ2-3; perhaps TRBD2 as D (5 bases). The V end lost 5 bases, the J end lost 0 bases, and 15 bases lay between the germline ends. Looked up from germline, CDR1 is SGHNT and CDR2 is YENEEA. The CDR3 contains 16 residues. CDR3 sequence (DNA): TGTGCCAGCAGCGGGGAGTTTGGCAGAAGCACAGATACGCAGTATTTT. Its protein is CASSGEFGRSTDTQYF.

This chain uses TRBV2 with TRBJ1-5; maybe TRBD1 (5 bases). Trimming shortened V by 1 base and J by 10 bases, and 14 bases separated the two germline ends. The CDR3 is 14 amino acids. The germline V gene encodes CDR1 SNHLY and CDR2 FYNNEI. Here the CDR3 DNA reads TGTGCCAGCAGTGAAGGGCAGGGTTGGGGACCCCAGCATTTT. Translating gives CASSEGQGWGPQHF.

The V gene is TRBV28, the J gene TRBJ2-7; D is ambiguous. Germline values: CDR1 MDHEN, CDR2 SYDVKM. Trimming shortened V by 7 bases and J by 3 bases, and 7 bases separated the two germline ends. The CDR3 is 11 residues long. CDR3 nucleotides: TGTGCCAGCACAAAGTACTACGAGCAGTACTTC. This sequence encodes CASTKYYEQYF.

V usage is TRBV5-6 and J usage is TRBJ1-5; no firm D call. The germline gives CDR1 SGHDT, CDR2 YYEEEE. The CDR3 runs 13 residues. V lost 4 bases and J 4 bases, leaving 9 bases between the germline ends. The chain's CDR3 is CASSRAENQPQHF. The CDR3 bases are TGTGCCAGCAGCCGGGCAGAAAATCAGCCCCAGCATTTT.

This chain connects TRBV2 to TRBJ1-2, with D unresolved. The CDR3 is 13 residues long. The V end was cut by 4 bases, the J end by 4 bases, with 10 bases between. Looked up from germline, CDR1 is SNHLY and CDR2 is FYNNEI. The CDR3 region has the DNA TGTGCCAGCAGTGTTGCAGTTCCCTATGGCTACACCTTC. This translates into CASSVAVPYGYTF.

The sample holds one count of this clone. This rearrangement joins TRBV4-2 to TRBJ2-1, with 8 bases aligning to TRBD2. V gave up 1 base and J gave up 4 bases; unmatched junction bases: 3. CDR1 LGHNA and CDR2 YNFKEQ come from the germline V gene. There are 15 residues in the CDR3. This CDR3 is CASSQALAGYNEQFF. As DNA, the CDR3 is TGTGCCAGCAGCCAAGCCCTAGCGGGTTACAATGAGCAGTTCTTC.

The rearrangement links TRBV28 to TRBJ2-3; a weak D match, TRBD2 (6 bases). V lost 3 bases to trimming and J lost 4 bases, with 14 bases between them. The length of the CDR3 is 15 residues. Germline V CDR1 and CDR2: MDHEN, SYDVKM. The CDR3 region has the DNA TGTGCCAGCAGTTTTAGCGGAGTACCCCCAGATACGCAGTATTTT. Translated, it gives CASSFSGVPPDTQYF.

Only one count was recorded for this clone. The chain joins TRBV5-1 to TRBJ1-4, with 7 bases aligning to TRBD1. This CDR3 is 14 amino acids long. V trimming: 4 bases; J trimming: 4 bases; junction bases outside the gene matches: 4. The germline V gene has CDR1 SGHRS and CDR2 YFSETQ. The CDR3 bases are TGCGCCAGCAGCCGACAGGGCCTTAATGAAAAACTGTTTTTT. Amino acids: CASSRQGLNEKLFF.